This T cell receptor (beta chain) emerged from a study of T cell responses to AZD1222 COVID-19 vaccine. This clone was picked up one time. Its antigen is currently unknown. V dropped 6 bases and J dropped 2; count of bases not matched to a gene: 5. Germline V gives CDR1 LNHDA, CDR2 SQIVND (reference sequence). The CDR3 is 15 amino acids. Study findings and constraints: Among the donors, most were white British and more were female, and clonal diversity was possibly underestimated.

Assay used: immunoSEQ multiplex PCR; TCRdb lists only in-frame clones, some missing. The profile shows 130,000 to 150,000 clones, about 93% of them singletons. The sequences come from peripheral blood, collected on day 0 of AZD1222 vaccination. The origin of this receptor is an adult in good health. The genes are TRBV19 and TRBJ1-3; 9 bases are shared with TRBD1. The CDR3 nucleotides read TGTGCCAGTAGCCTACGACAGGGGGCTGGAAACACCATATATTTT. Translating it yields CASSLRQGAGNTIYF.